The 6 T cell receptor beta chains below all came from one sample that was sequenced in a study of neurological immune-mediated disorders. In TCRdb, the 5' RACE reads were re-called with MiXCR into one record per CDR3 protein. The table records approximately 130,000 distinct CDR3 sequences, more than 2.5% of them present only once. Input material: PBMCs. Receptors were obtained from a woman aged 25-40 years with multiple sclerosis.

This clonotype was seen at least ten times. The genes are TRBV12-3 or TRBV12-4 and TRBJ1-5, with a possible D match to TRBD1 (6 bases). V lost 6 bases to trimming and J lost 3 bases, with 15 bases between them. The CDR3 is 15 residues long. As DNA, the CDR3 is TGTGCCAGCAGCCCAGGACAGAGCAACAATCAGCCCCAGCATTTT. Translated: CASSPGQSNNQPQHF.

This clonotype was seen ten or more times. The CDR3 sequence: CASSLAWDFPLSYEQYF. The CDR3 nucleotides read TGTGCCAGCAGCTTGGCCTGGGACTTCCCCCTCTCCTACGAGCAGTACTTC. This chain connects TRBV5-6 to TRBJ2-7; maybe TRBD2 (6 bases). In germline, CDR1 is SGHDT, CDR2 YYEEEE. Trimming shortened V by 0 bases and J by 0 bases, and 16 bases separated the two germline ends. The length of the CDR3 is 17 residues.

As to this clonotype: A much bigger clone sits one base away, suggesting this may be a read error. The conserved phenylalanine or tryptophan is not found at the CDR3 terminus, so this likely reflects a read error. This rearrangement joins TRBV5-1 to TRBJ1-3; D is uncertain. CDR1 and CDR2 from the germline V gene are SGHRS and YFSETQ. V was shortened by 0 bases and J by 2 bases, with 3 bases between the two germline ends. This CDR3 spans 13 amino acids. For the CDR3, the DNA is TGCGCCAGCAGCTTGGAGGCTGGAAACACCATATATTGT. Residues: CASSLEAGNTIYC.

This clonotype was found many times. The chain combines TRBV6-2 or TRBV6-3 with TRBJ1-5; 7 bases are a match to TRBD1. Losses at the gene ends were 6 bases for V and 7 bases for J; bases not matched to a gene: 9. CDR3 size: 14 residues. Germline CDR1 MNHEY, CDR2 SVGEGT. The CDR3 loop is CASSPDRVRQPQHF. The CDR3 DNA reads as TGTGCCAGCAGCCCCGACAGGGTGAGGCAGCCCCAGCATTTT.

This clonotype was observed at least ten times. The rearrangement uses TRBV20-1 and TRBJ2-3; TRBD2 matches at 8 bases. The germline gives CDR1 DFQATT, CDR2 SNEGSKA (reference sequence). The CDR3 has 15 amino acids. Unmatched junction bases numbered 7, after V lost 0 bases and J lost 5 bases. The CDR3 nucleotides are TGCAGTGCTAGAGATAGCGGGGAGAGAGTAGATACGCAGTATTTT. Its protein is CSARDSGERVDTQYF.

Ten or more counts support this clonotype. The chain is built from TRBV20-1 and TRBJ1-3; possibly TRBD1 for D (5 bases). Trimming removed 6 bases from V and 4 bases from J, with 19 bases in between. Germline V CDR1 and CDR2: DFQATT, SNEGSKA (reference sequence). CDR3 length equals 15 residues. The CDR3 protein is CSAFADSWRGNTIYF. The CDR3, as DNA: TGCAGTGCGTTCGCAGACAGTTGGCGAGGAAACACCATATATTTT.